These T cell receptor beta chains were read from a single sample in a study of T cell changes during pregnancy in multiple sclerosis. Profiling relied on immunoSEQ multiplex PCR, and the TCRdb table lists in-frame clones only, not all of them. Seen here are about 97,000 clones, over 75% observed once, and the top ten hold around 0.76%. The sample was peripheral blood, taken in the second trimester of pregnancy. These receptors all come from a female donor in good health, enrolled as a control in a pregnancy study. Each CDR3 is given with its conserved first and last residue. D genes are given only for firm matches. A row's size may be missing; if present it is once, few, many or a size class.

J | V | size | D | DNA | CDR3
TRBJ1-6 | TRBV18 | . | . | TGTGCCAGCTCACCGCGGGCCCGATCCGACTCCTATAATTCACCCCTCCACTTT | CASSPRARSDSYNSPLHF
TRBJ2-3 | TRBV5-1 | . | . | TGCGCCAGCAGCCTGGGGCCCGTCGGCACAGATACGCAGTATTTT | CASSLGPVGTDTQYF
TRBJ1-2 | TRBV4-2 | once | TRBD1 | TGTGCCAGCAGCCAGCCGGGACAGACACTCTATGGCTACACCTTC | CASSQPGQTLYGYTF
TRBJ2-3 | TRBV7-2 | . | . | TGTGCCAGCAGCCCCCAGACGGGTGTAGGAGATACGCAGTATTTT | CASSPQTGVGDTQYF
TRBJ1-6 | TRBV21-1 | . | . | TGTGCCAGCAGCAAAGCCGACAGGGATCCGCATAATTCACCCCTCCACTTT | CASSKADRDPHNSPLHF
TRBJ1-2 | TRBV5-1 | . | . | TGCGCCAGCAGCCTTGATGGCTACACCTTC | CASSLDGYTF
TRBJ1-1 | TRBV10-2 | . | TRBD1 | TGCGCCAGCAGTGATTACCGGGACAGGGGGAACACTGAAGCTTTCTTT | CASSDYRDRGNTEAFF
TRBJ1-1 | TRBV4-3 | . | TRBD1 | TGCGCCAGCAGCCAAGTCGGACAGGGGAACACTGAAGCTTTCTTT | CASSQVGQGNTEAFF
TRBJ2-5 | TRBV5-1 | . | TRBD1 | TGCGCCAGCAGCTTGGAACCTCCGGGACAGGGAAGAGTAAGAGAGACCCAGTACTTC | CASSLEPPGQGRVRETQYF
TRBJ2-7 | TRBV4-3 | . | . | TGCGCCAGCAGCCAATCGACAGAGGTTACCGCCTACGAGCAGTACTTC | CASSQSTEVTAYEQYF
TRBJ1-3 | TRBV28 | . | . | TGTGCCAGCACAGGTCCCTATACGATAAACACCATATATTTT | CASTGPYTINTIYF
TRBJ1-3 | TRBV6-5 | . | . | TGTGCCAGCAGTTACGAGACAGAGTGGGGAAACACCATATATTTT | CASSYETEWGNTIYF
TRBJ2-1 | TRBV9 | . | . | TGTGCCAGCAGCGTGGACCCCCCGGCGGGCCTATACAATGAGCAGTTCTTC | CASSVDPPAGLYNEQFF
TRBJ1-2 | TRBV7-9 | . | . | TGTGCCAGCAGCAGTAACCTAGCTAAGGGCTACACCTTC | CASSSNLAKGYTF
TRBJ1-1 | TRBV7-8 | . | TRBD1 | TGTGCCAGCAGCTTAACGGACAGGGTGAACACTGAAGCTTTCTTT | CASSLTDRVNTEAFF
TRBJ1-1 | TRBV7-8 | . | TRBD1 | TGTGCCAGCAGCTACATCAATGTTATTACTGGACAGGGGCCCAATCTGAACACTGAAGCTTTCTTT | CASSYINVITGQGPNLNTEAFF
TRBJ1-1 | TRBV4-3 | . | . | TGCGCCAGCAGCCAAGATAACACAGGGCCTTGGGACACTGAAGCTTTCTTT | CASSQDNTGPWDTEAFF
TRBJ2-1 | TRBV28 | . | TRBD2 | TGTGCCAGCAGCCTTAGCGGGAGTCTCTACAATGAGCAGTTCTTC | CASSLSGSLYNEQFF
TRBJ1-1 | TRBV5-1 | once | . | TGCGCCAGCTATGGGTCGGGTCTTGAAGCTTTCTTT | CASYGSGLEAFF
TRBJ1-1 | TRBV28 | . | TRBD1 | TGTGCCAGCAGTTTAGGTGACAGGGGGCGCAGGGGCACTGAAGCTTTCTTT | CASSLGDRGRRGTEAFF
TRBJ2-5 | TRBV2 | once | . | TGTGCCAGCACTGCACTAGTTGGAGAGACCCAGTACTTC | CASTALVGETQYF
TRBJ2-1 | TRBV19 | . | . | TGTGCCAGTAGTTTAGTTAGAGACAATGAGCAGTTCTTC | CASSLVRDNEQFF
TRBJ1-3 | TRBV6-1 | . | TRBD1 | TGTGCCAGCCTCACTCCCGGGACAGGACGAAACACCATATATTTT | CASLTPGTGRNTIYF
TRBJ1-1 | TRBV11-2 | . | . | TGTGCCAGCAGCCCGAGACAGACTGAAGCTTTCTTT | CASSPRQTEAFF
TRBJ1-2 | TRBV7-9 | . | . | TGTGCCAGCAGCTTAGTATCAGGGTTAGATGGCTACACCTTC | CASSLVSGLDGYTF
TRBJ1-1 | TRBV7-2 | few | . | TGTGCCAGCAGCCCCCCCGGGTTAAACACTGAAGCTTTCTTT | CASSPPGLNTEAFF
TRBJ2-2 | TRBV7-8 | . | TRBD1 | TGTGCCAGCAGCCTGAGACAGGGGAACACCGGGGAGCTGTTTTTT | CASSLRQGNTGELFF
TRBJ2-2 | TRBV5-1 | . | TRBD1 | TGCGCCAGCAGCTTGGGTGGGACAGGACGGACCGGCGAGCTGTTTTTT | CASSLGGTGRTGELFF
TRBJ1-4 | TRBV5-1 | . | TRBD1 | TGCGCCAGCAGCATGGGACAGGGGCGAATCATTAATGAAAAACTGTTTTTT | CASSMGQGRIINEKLFF
TRBJ1-2 | TRBV11-2 | . | . | TGTGCCAGCAGCTTACTAGCGGACGGCTATGGCTACACCTTC | CASSLLADGYGYTF
TRBJ1-2 | TRBV2 | . | . | TGTGCCAGCAGGGGGGCGAGGGACTATGGCTACACCTTC | CASRGARDYGYTF
TRBJ1-6 | TRBV7-2 | few | TRBD1 | TGTGCCAGCAGCGCCCGGACAGGGGGTTATTCACCCCTCCACTTT | CASSARTGGYSPLHF
TRBJ1-1 | TRBV19 | . | . | TGTGCCAGTAGAGGGGCAGTGGCTGAAGCTTTCTTT | CASRGAVAEAFF
TRBJ1-3 | TRBV7-2 | . | . | TGTGCCAGCAGCCCACTAATCTCTGGAAACACCATATATTTT | CASSPLISGNTIYF
TRBJ1-2 | TRBV28 | . | . | TGTGCCAGCAGACGGACAGAAGATCTCTATGGCTACACCTTC | CASRRTEDLYGYTF
TRBJ1-4 | TRBV6-5 | . | TRBD1 | TGTGCCAGCAGTTACTCGGCAGGGGGCTTTGAAAAACTGTTTTTT | CASSYSAGGFEKLFF
TRBJ2-3 | TRBV14 | . | TRBD1 | TGTGCCAGCAGCCGACGACGACAGGGGGATACGCAGTATTTT | CASSRRRQGDTQYF
TRBJ1-1 | TRBV6-6 | . | . | TGTGCCAGCAGTCCTCCAGGGCGGGGGAACACTGAAGCTTTCTTT | CASSPPGRGNTEAFF